This entry features one T cell receptor beta chain sequence. This record belongs to a study of T cell responses to AZD1222 COVID-19 vaccine. Trimming stripped 6 bases from V and 4 bases from J, with 10 bases between. This CDR3 region has 13 residues. Clones were sequenced by immunoSEQ multiplex PCR, and TCRdb holds only the in-frame ones, with some missing. Here the sample spans approximately 73,000 clones, nearly 85% being singletons. This sequence was found in an adult in good health. The material sequenced was peripheral blood, taken on day 0 of AZD1222 vaccination. This sequence joins TRBV12-3 or TRBV12-4 and TRBJ1-5; D perhaps matches TRBD1 (5 bases). The CDR3: CASSPAGNQPQHF. CDR3 in DNA: TGTGCCAGCAGCCCGGCAGGGAATCAGCCCCAGCATTTT.